The TCR beta chain described here comes from a study of breast tumors, draining lymph nodes, adjacent tissues. Overall study findings and caveats: That most tumor T cells come from lymph nodes remained unproven. Tumor and nontumor repertoires were significantly more similar in luminal-like than in basal-like breast cancer. Tumor TCR diversity was below lymph nodes but above nontumor tissue.

TCRdb redid the calling of the multiplex PCR reads with MiXCR, one entry per CDR3 protein. Among 150,000 to 250,000 distinct CDR3 sequences, roughly 31% were seen once, and the ten largest hold more than 4%. Samples came from axillary lymph nodes draining the breast cancer. CDR3 size: 11 residues. Trimming removed 8 bases at V and 5 bases at J, with 7 bases between. The germline CDR1 and CDR2 sequences are SGHAT and FQDESV (reference sequence). The sample holds many counts of this clonotype. As yet, its antigen is unknown. The chain combines TRBV11-1 with TRBJ2-1; D is unresolved. The clonotype was recovered from a female donor with breast cancer. Some clones in this sample may be carry-over from other donors' samples. Sequenced sample: axillary lymph node tissue. The CDR3 region is CASAFHNEQFF. In DNA form, the CDR3 reads TGTGCCAGCGCTTTCCACAATGAGCAGTTCTTC.